The 13 T cell receptor beta chains below come from one sample, sequenced in a study of blood T cell repertoires in COVID-19. TCRdb's table, derived via immunoSEQ multiplex PCR, lists solely in-frame clones and lacks some. The sample records 64,000 or so clones, 80% to 90% being singletons. The sample taken for sequencing was peripheral blood. The receptors here all came from a man in his forties with acute or convalescent COVID-19.

J is TRBJ2-3 and V is TRBV11-2; D may be TRBD1 (5 bases). The V end was cut by 0 bases, the J end by 4 bases, with 14 bases between. CDR1 and CDR2 from the germline V gene are SGHAT and FQNNGV. The CDR3 length is 16 residues. As DNA, the CDR3 is TGTGCCAGCAGCTTAGATGTAGGGGCTATTTCAGATACGCAGTATTTT. The encoded protein is CASSLDVGAISDTQYF.

The V and J genes are TRBV7-9 and TRBJ1-4; D call uncertain. The CDR3 is 14 residues long. The germline V gene has CDR1 SEHNR and CDR2 FQNEAQ (reference sequence). Deletions cut 2 bases from V and 7 bases from J, with 11 bases between. This CDR3 is CASSLNSRLEKLFF. The DNA of the CDR3 is TGTGCCAGCAGCTTAAACAGTCGTCTTGAAAAACTGTTTTTT.

V and J are TRBV6-2 or TRBV6-3 and TRBJ2-7, with a weak D call TRBD1 (6 bases). The CDR3 is 14 residues long. Trimming stripped 7 bases from V and 9 bases from J, with 22 bases between. The germline V gene has CDR1 MNHEY and CDR2 SVGEGT. CDR3 loop: CASTPRGTPKGQYF. Here the CDR3 DNA reads TGTGCCAGCACCCCCCGTGGGACACCAAAAGGGCAGTACTTC.

The rearrangement uses TRBV19 and TRBJ1-1; D gene uncertain. Germline lookup yields CDR1 LNHDA and CDR2 SQIVND (reference sequence). Trimming left V 7 bases short and J 0 bases short, with 15 bases between. The CDR3 runs to 15 residues. The CDR3 coding sequence is TGTGCCAGTAAGGCTTCGGAGGCGGTGAACACTGAAGCTTTCTTT. This gives the protein CASKASEAVNTEAFF.

This clone has only a few counts. The J gene is TRBJ2-2, the V gene TRBV12-3 or TRBV12-4; D remains ambiguous. The CDR3 is 12 amino acids. Trimming shortened V by 1 base and J by 8 bases, and 5 bases separated the two germline ends. The CDR3 region is CASSLDWGELFF. The CDR3 coding sequence is TGTGCCAGCAGTTTAGACTGGGGGGAGCTGTTTTTT.

The chain uses TRBV29-1 and TRBJ2-1; the match to TRBD2 covers 13 bases. The V and J ends lost 1 base and 0 bases, in that order; junction bases with no gene match: 6. CDR3 size: 18 residues. Germline V gene sequence: CDR1 SQVTM, CDR2 ANQGSEA. The CDR3 bases are TGCAGCGTTGAAGCACTAGCGGGGGGGCCGAGCTCCTACAATGAGCAGTTCTTC. Its protein is CSVEALAGGPSSYNEQFF.

This clone was counted once. V is TRBV2 and J is TRBJ1-2; D gene unclear. This CDR3 spans 15 amino acids. Per the germline V gene, CDR1 is SNHLY and CDR2 is FYNNEI. The ends were cut back, 4 bases at V and 2 bases at J, with 14 bases in the middle. As DNA, the CDR3 is TGTGCCAGCAGTGGTTGGAGGAGCAGAAACTATGGCTACACCTTC. Encoded protein: CASSGWRSRNYGYTF. Combining the CDR3 with reference TRBV2 and TRBJ1-2 gives the whole variable domain EPEVTQTPSHQVTQMGQEVILRCVPISNHLYFYWYRQILGQKVEFLVSFYNNEISEKSEIFDDQFSVERPDGSNFTLKIRSTKLEDSAMYFCASSGWRSRNYGYTFGSGTRLTVV.

This clone was observed a single time. V usage is TRBV3-1 (or the pseudogene TRBV3-2) and J usage is TRBJ2-7, with 13 bases fitting TRBD2. J lost 0 bases, V lost 8 bases, and 7 bases had no gene match. The V gene's germline CDR1 is LGHDT and CDR2 YNNKEL (reference sequence). This CDR3 has 16 amino acids. In DNA, the CDR3 is TGTGCCAGCTCCCGGACTAGCGGGGGAAGCTCCTACGAGCAGTACTTC. Amino acids: CASSRTSGGSSYEQYF.

V and J are TRBV20-1 and TRBJ2-7; D is uncertain. The CDR3 runs 11 residues. The V and J ends lost 1 base and 3 bases respectively, with 4 bases between them. Germline CDR1 and CDR2: DFQATT and SNEGSKA (reference sequence). CDR3 coding DNA: TGCAGTGCTAGAGGAGGCTACGAGCAGTACTTC. It yields the protein CSARGGYEQYF.

The V call is TRBV5-1, the J call TRBJ1-5; D unresolved. Trimming shortened V by 0 bases and J by 4 bases, and 8 bases separated the two germline ends. Germline loops: CDR1 SGHRS, CDR2 YFSETQ. This CDR3 has 14 residues. The CDR3 DNA reads TGCGCCAGCAGCTTGGACTCCGGTAATCAGCCCCAGCATTTT. Translating gives CASSLDSGNQPQHF. Drawing the rest from reference TRBV5-1 and TRBJ1-5, the complete variable domain is KAGVTQTPRYLIKTRGQQVTLSCSPISGHRSVSWYQQTPGQGLQFLFEYFSETQRNKGNFPGRFSGRQFSNSRSEMNVSTLELGDSALYLCASSLDSGNQPQHFGDGTRLSIL.

The chain employs TRBV7-2 and TRBJ1-6; a possible D gene is TRBD1 (5 bases). CDR3 length: 14 residues. The germline V gene encodes CDR1 SGHTA and CDR2 FQGNSA. The V gene lost 4 bases and the J gene lost 7 bases, with 11 bases spanning the gap. This CDR3 is CASSSGGGNSPLHF. CDR3 DNA sequence: TGTGCCAGCAGCTCTGGCGGGGGGAATTCACCCCTCCACTTT.

The J gene is TRBJ1-5, the V gene TRBV18; D is possibly TRBD1 (5 bases). Germline V gives CDR1 KGHSH, CDR2 LQKENI. This CDR3 region has 17 residues. Trimming pared 3 bases from V and 4 bases from J, leaving 19 bases between. The DNA for the CDR3 is TGTGCCAGCTCACCCCGAGCGGGGGGGGGAAAAAATCAGCCCCAGCATTTT. Translated: CASSPRAGGGKNQPQHF.

The V gene is TRBV11-3, the J gene TRBJ2-2, with 7 bases matching TRBD1. CDR3 length: 16 residues. The V and J ends lost 5 bases and 4 bases, in that order; junction bases with no gene match: 10. CDR1 is SGHNT, CDR2 YENEEA, per germline. This chain's CDR3 is CASSIPGQYVTGELFF. The CDR3 DNA is TGTGCCAGCAGCATCCCGGGACAGTACGTCACCGGGGAGCTGTTTTTT.